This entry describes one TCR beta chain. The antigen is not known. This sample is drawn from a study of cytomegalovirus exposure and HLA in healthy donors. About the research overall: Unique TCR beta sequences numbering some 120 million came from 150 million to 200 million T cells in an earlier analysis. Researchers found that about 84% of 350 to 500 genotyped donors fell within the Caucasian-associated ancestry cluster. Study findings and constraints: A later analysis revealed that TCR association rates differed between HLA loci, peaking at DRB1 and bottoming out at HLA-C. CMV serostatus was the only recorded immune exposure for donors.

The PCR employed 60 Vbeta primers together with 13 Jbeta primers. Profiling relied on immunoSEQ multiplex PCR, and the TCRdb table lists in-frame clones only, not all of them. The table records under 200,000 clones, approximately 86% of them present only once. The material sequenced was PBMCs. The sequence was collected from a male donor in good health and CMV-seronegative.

The CDR3 region has the DNA TGCGCCAGCAGCTTGCGGGATACTGAAGCTTTCTTT. Its protein is CASSLRDTEAFF. This chain joins TRBV5-1 and TRBJ1-1; no clear D gene. Germline assignment: CDR1 SGHRS and CDR2 YFSETQ. The CDR3 is 12 residues long. Trimming took 1 base from V and 5 from J, leaving 6 bases between them.